This T cell receptor beta chain was identified during a study of blood T cell repertoires in COVID-19. The CDR3 runs 15 residues. Trimming took 2 bases from V and 0 from J; bases not matched to a gene: 2. The germline V gene has CDR1 SGHNT and CDR2 YYREEE (reference sequence). This clone appeared a single time. Repertoires were generated with immunoSEQ multiplex PCR, while TCRdb's copy carries only in-frame clones and drops some. The data hold fewer than 40,000 clones, with approximately 85% observed a single time. This sequence originates from a man aged 70 or older with acute or convalescent COVID-19. Sequenced material: peripheral blood. V and J are TRBV5-4 and TRBJ1-5, with 7 bases matching TRBD1. In DNA form, the CDR3 reads TGTGCCAGCAGCTTTGGGACAGATAGCAATCAGCCCCAGCATTTT. Translated, it gives CASSFGTDSNQPQHF.